This TCR beta chain was recorded in a study of blood T cell repertoires in COVID-19. CDR3 size: 14 residues. The V gene's germline CDR1 is LNHDA and CDR2 SQIVND (reference sequence). J lost 4 bases, V lost 7 bases, and 7 bases had no gene match. Produced via immunoSEQ multiplex PCR; TCRdb's table is partial and in-frame only. Of 100,000 to 150,000 clones in the sample, 84% were seen once. The gene calls are TRBV19 and TRBJ1-5; 7 bases map to TRBD1. This receptor was identified in a woman aged 25 to 39 who had recovered from COVID-19. Sample: peripheral blood. The CDR3 region is CASTSGQTNQPQHF. As DNA, the CDR3 is TGTGCCAGTACCTCGGGACAGACTAATCAGCCCCAGCATTTT. The variable domain in full, with the rest retrieved from reference TRBV19 and TRBJ1-5, is DGGITQSPKYLFRKEGQNVTLSCEQNLNHDAMYWYRQDPGQGLRLIYYSQIVNDFQKGDIAEGYSVSREKKESFPLTVTSAQKNPTAFYLCASTSGQTNQPQHFGDGTRLSIL.